This T cell receptor (beta chain) was captured by sequencing in a study of T cell changes during pregnancy in multiple sclerosis. Trimming cost V 5 bases and J 2 bases; bases outside gene matches: 10. The CDR3 contains 16 residues. In germline, CDR1 is LNHDA, CDR2 SQIVND (reference sequence). The protocol was immunoSEQ multiplex PCR, while the TCRdb copy is restricted to in-frame clones and leaves out a portion. The sample lists tens of thousands of clones; over 90% were seen once. This receptor was taken from a female donor with multiple sclerosis, enrolled in a pregnancy study. Sample: peripheral blood, taken in the third trimester of pregnancy. The chain recombines TRBV19 with TRBJ1-2; TRBD1 matches at 8 bases. The CDR3 protein is CASSVSGTGLNYGYTF. The CDR3 DNA reads TGTGCCAGTAGTGTGTCCGGGACAGGACTGAACTATGGCTACACCTTC. Full variable domain (missing parts from reference TRBV19 and TRBJ1-2): DGGITQSPKYLFRKEGQNVTLSCEQNLNHDAMYWYRQDPGQGLRLIYYSQIVNDFQKGDIAEGYSVSREKKESFPLTVTSAQKNPTAFYLCASSVSGTGLNYGYTFGSGTRLTVV.